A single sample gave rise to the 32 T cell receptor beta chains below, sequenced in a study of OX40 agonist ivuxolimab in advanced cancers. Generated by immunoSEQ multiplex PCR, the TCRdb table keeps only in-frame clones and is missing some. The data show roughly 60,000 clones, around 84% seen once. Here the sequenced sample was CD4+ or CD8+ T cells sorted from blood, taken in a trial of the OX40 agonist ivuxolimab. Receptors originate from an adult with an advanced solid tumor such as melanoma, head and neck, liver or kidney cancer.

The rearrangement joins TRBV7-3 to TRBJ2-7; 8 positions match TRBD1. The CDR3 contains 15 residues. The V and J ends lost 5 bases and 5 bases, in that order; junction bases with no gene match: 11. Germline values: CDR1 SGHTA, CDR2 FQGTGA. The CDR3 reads CASSHGQGRGNEQYF. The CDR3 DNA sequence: TGTGCCAGCAGCCACGGACAGGGACGAGGAAACGAGCAGTACTTC.

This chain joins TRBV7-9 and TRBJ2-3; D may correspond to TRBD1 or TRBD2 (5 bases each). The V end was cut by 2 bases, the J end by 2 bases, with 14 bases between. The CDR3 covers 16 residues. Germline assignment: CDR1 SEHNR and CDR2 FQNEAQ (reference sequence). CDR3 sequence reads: CASSLSAGRNTDTQYF. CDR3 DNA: TGTGCCAGCAGCTTAAGCGCAGGGAGAAACACAGATACGCAGTATTTT.

The CDR3 bases are TGCGCCAGCAGCTTGGCGGGGAGAACCGGGGAGCTGTTTTTT. Encoded protein: CASSLAGRTGELFF. The chain employs TRBV5-1 and TRBJ2-2, with D tentatively TRBD2 (5 bases). CDR3 size: 14 residues. The germline gives CDR1 SGHRS, CDR2 YFSETQ. Trimming took 0 bases from V and 5 from J, leaving 8 bases between them.

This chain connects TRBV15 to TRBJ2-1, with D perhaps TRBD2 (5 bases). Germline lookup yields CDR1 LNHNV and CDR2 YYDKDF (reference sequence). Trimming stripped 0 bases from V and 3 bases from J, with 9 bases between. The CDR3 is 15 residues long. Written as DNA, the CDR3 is TGTGCCACCAGCAGAGAAAGCGGTAACTACAATGAGCAGTTCTTC. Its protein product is CATSRESGNYNEQFF.

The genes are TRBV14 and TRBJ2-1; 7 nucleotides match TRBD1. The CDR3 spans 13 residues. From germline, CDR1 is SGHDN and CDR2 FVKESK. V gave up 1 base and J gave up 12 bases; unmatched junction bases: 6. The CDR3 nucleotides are TGTGCCAGCAGCCAAGCACGATGGACAGGGCAGTTCTTC. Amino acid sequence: CASSQARWTGQFF.

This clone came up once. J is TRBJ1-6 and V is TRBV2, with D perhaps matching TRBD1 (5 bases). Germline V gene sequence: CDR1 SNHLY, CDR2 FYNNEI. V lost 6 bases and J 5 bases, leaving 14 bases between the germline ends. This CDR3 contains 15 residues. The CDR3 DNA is TGTGCCAGCAGCGATCGGACGGGGGATAATTCACCCCTCCACTTT. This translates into CASSDRTGDNSPLHF.

The CDR3: CASSPGTGGNQPQHF. Written as DNA, the CDR3 is TGTGCCAGCAGTCCCGGGACAGGGGGCAATCAGCCCCAGCATTTT. The chain combines TRBV2 with TRBJ1-5; TRBD1 matches at 10 bases. V dropped 5 bases and J dropped 2; count of bases not matched to a gene: 3. The CDR3 runs to 15 residues. The germline V gene encodes CDR1 SNHLY and CDR2 FYNNEI.

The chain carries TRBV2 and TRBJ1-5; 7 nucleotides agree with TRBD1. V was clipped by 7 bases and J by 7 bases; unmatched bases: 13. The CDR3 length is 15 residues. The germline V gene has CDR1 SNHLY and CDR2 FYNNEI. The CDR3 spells CASITDRTVGQPQHF. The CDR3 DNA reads TGTGCCAGCATTACGGACAGGACGGTTGGGCAGCCCCAGCATTTT.

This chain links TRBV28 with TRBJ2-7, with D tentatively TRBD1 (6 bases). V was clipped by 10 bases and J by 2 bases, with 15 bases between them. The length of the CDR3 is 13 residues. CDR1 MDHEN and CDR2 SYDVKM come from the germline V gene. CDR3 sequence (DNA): TGTGCCACCTCCGGGACACCAACCTACGAGCAGTACTTC. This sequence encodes CATSGTPTYEQYF. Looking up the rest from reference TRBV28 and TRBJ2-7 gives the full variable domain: DVKVTQSSRYLVKRTGEKVFLECVQDMDHENMFWYRQDPGLGLRLIYFSYDVKMKEKGDIPEGYSVSREKKERFSLILESASTNQTSMYLCATSGTPTYEQYFGPGTRLTVT.

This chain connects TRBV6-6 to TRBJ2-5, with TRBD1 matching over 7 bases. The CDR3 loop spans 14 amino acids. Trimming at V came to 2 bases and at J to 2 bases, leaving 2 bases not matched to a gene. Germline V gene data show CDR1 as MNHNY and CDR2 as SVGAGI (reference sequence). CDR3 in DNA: TGTGCCAGCAGTTACCCGGGACAGCAAGAGACCCAGTACTTC. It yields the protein CASSYPGQQETQYF.

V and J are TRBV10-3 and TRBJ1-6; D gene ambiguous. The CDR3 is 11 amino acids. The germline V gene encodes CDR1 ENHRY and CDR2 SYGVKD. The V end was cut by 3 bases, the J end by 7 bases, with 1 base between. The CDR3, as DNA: TGTGCCATCAGTGACAATTCACCCCTCCACTTT. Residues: CAISDNSPLHF.

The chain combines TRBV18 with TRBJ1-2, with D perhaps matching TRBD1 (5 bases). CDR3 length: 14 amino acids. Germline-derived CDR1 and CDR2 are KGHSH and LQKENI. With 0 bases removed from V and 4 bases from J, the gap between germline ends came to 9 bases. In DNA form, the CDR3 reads TGTGCCAGCTCACCACCGGGGGTTTCCTATGGCTACACCTTC. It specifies CASSPPGVSYGYTF.

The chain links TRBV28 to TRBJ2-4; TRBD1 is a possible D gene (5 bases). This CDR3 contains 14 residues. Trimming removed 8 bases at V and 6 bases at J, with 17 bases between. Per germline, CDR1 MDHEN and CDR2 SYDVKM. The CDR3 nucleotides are TGTGCCAGCTTGCTTCATGGGCAGGGAAACATTCAGTACTTC. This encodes CASLLHGQGNIQYF.

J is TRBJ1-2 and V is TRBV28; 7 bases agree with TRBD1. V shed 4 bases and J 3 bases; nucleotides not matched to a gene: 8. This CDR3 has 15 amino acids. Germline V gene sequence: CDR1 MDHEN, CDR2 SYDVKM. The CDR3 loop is CASSSFRTGYYGYTF. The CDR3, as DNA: TGTGCCAGCAGTTCATTTCGGACAGGATACTATGGCTACACCTTC.

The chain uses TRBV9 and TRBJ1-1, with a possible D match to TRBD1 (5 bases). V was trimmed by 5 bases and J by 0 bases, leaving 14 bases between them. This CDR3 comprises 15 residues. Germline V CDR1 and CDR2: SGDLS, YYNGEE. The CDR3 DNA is TGTGCCAGCAGTCTCCTAACAGGTGTGAACACTGAAGCTTTCTTT. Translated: CASSLLTGVNTEAFF.

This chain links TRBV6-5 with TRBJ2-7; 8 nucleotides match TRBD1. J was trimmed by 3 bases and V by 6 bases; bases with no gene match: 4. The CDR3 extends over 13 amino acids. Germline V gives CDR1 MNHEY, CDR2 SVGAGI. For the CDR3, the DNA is TGTGCCAGCAGCAGGGGGCCCAACTACGAGCAGTACTTC. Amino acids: CASSRGPNYEQYF.

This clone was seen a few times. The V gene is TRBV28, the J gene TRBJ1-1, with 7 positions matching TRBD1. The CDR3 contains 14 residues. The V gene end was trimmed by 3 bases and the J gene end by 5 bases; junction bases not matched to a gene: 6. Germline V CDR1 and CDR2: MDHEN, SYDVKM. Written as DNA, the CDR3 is TGTGCCAGCAGTTTTCAAGGGGGCGGAACTGAAGCTTTCTTT. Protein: CASSFQGGGTEAFF.

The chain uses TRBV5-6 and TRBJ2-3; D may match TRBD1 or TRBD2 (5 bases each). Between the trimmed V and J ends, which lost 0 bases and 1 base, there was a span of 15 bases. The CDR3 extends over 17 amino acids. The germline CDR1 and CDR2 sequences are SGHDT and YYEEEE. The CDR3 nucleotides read TGTGCCAGCAGCTTGGAAGGGGCGGGTTCAGGCACAGATACGCAGTATTTT. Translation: CASSLEGAGSGTDTQYF.

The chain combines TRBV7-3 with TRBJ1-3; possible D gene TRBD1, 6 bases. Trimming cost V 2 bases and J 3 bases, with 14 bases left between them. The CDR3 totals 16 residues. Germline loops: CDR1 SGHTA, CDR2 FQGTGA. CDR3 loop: CASSLGIGGDGNTIYF. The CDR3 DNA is TGTGCCAGCAGCTTAGGGATAGGGGGAGATGGAAACACCATATATTTT.

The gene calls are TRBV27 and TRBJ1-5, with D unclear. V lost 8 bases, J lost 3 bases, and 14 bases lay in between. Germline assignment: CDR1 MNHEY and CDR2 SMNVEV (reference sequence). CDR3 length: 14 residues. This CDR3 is CASGRTANNQPQHF. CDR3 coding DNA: TGTGCCAGCGGTAGGACGGCGAACAATCAGCCCCAGCATTTT.

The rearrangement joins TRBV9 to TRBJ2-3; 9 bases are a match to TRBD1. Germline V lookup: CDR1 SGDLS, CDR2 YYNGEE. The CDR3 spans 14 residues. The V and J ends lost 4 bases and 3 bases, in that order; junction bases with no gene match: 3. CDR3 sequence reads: CASSRTGVTDTQYF. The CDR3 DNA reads TGTGCCAGCAGCAGGACAGGGGTAACAGATACGCAGTATTTT. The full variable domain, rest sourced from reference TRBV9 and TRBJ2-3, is DSGVTQTPKHLITATGQRVTLRCSPRSGDLSVYWYQQSLDQGLQFLIQYYNGEERAKGNILERFSAQQFPDLHSELNLSSLELGDSALYFCASSRTGVTDTQYFGPGTRLTVL.

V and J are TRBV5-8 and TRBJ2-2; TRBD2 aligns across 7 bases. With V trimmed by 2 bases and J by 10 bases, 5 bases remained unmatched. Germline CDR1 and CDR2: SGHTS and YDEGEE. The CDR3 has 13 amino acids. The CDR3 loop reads CASSFVRGKELFF. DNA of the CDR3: TGTGCCAGCAGCTTTGTGCGGGGGAAGGAGCTGTTTTTT.

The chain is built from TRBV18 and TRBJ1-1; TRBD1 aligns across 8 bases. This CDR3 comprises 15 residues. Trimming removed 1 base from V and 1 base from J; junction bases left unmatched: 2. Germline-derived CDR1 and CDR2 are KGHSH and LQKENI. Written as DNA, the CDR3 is TGTGCCAGCTCACCACGGACAGGGAGGAACACTGAAGCTTTCTTT. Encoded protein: CASSPRTGRNTEAFF.

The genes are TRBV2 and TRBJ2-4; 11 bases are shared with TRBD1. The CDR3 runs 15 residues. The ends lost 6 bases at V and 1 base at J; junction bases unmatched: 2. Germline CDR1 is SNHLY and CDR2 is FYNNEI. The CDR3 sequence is CASSGQGAAKNIQYF. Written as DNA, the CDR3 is TGTGCCAGCAGCGGACAGGGGGCTGCCAAAAACATTCAGTACTTC.

The CDR3 loop reads CSVFTGTGELFF. The CDR3 DNA sequence: TGCAGCGTCTTTACTGGCACCGGGGAGCTGTTTTTT. The chain uses TRBV29-1 and TRBJ2-2, with unresolved D. V lost 6 bases, J lost 4 bases, and 9 bases lay in between. Germline loops: CDR1 SQVTM, CDR2 ANQGSEA. This CDR3 is 12 amino acids long.

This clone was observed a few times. In nucleotides, the CDR3 is TGTGCCAGCAGCTCGCCTAGAGTGGGGTCCTACGAGCAGTACTTC. Amino acids: CASSSPRVGSYEQYF. The chain is built from TRBV11-3 and TRBJ2-7; D is undetermined. V lost 4 bases and J 1 base, leaving 14 bases between the germline ends. The CDR3 spans 15 residues. Germline V gene lookup returns CDR1 SGHNT and CDR2 YENEEA. The complete variable domain, with remaining parts taken from reference TRBV11-3 and TRBJ2-7, reads EAGVVQSPRYKIIEKKQPVAFWCNPISGHNTLYWYLQNLGQGPELLIRYENEEAVDDSQLPKDRFSAERLKGVDSTLKIQPAELGDSAVYLCASSSPRVGSYEQYFGPGTRLTVT.

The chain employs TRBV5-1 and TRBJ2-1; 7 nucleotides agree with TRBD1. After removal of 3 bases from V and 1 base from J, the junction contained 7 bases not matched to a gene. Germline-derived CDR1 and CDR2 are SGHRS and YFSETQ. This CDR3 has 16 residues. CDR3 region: CASSSGQLTSYNEQFF. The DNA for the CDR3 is TGCGCCAGCAGCTCGGGACAGTTAACTTCCTACAATGAGCAGTTCTTC.

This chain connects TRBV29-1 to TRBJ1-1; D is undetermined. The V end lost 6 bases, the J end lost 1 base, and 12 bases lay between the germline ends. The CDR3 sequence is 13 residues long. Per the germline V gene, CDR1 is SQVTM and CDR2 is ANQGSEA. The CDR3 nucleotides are TGCAGCGTATTCCCGGGCAGGAACACTGAAGCTTTCTTT. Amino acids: CSVFPGRNTEAFF. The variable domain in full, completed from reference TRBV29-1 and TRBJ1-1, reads SAVISQKPSRDICQRGTSLTIQCQVDSQVTMMFWYRQQPGQSLTLIATANQGSEATYESGFVIDKFPISRPNLTFSTLTVSNMSPEDSSIYLCSVFPGRNTEAFFGQGTRLTVV.

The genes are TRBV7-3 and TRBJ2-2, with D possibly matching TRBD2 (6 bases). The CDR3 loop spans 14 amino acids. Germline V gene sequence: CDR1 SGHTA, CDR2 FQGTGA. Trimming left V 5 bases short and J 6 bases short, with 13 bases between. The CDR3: CASSLGGNAGELFF. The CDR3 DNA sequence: TGTGCCAGCAGCCTCGGGGGTAATGCCGGGGAGCTGTTTTTT. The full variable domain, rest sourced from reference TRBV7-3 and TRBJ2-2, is GAGVSQTPSNKVTEKGKYVELRCDPISGHTALYWYRQSLGQGPEFLIYFQGTGAADDSGLPNDRFFAVRPEGSVSTLKIQRTERGDSAVYLCASSLGGNAGELFFGEGSRLTVL.

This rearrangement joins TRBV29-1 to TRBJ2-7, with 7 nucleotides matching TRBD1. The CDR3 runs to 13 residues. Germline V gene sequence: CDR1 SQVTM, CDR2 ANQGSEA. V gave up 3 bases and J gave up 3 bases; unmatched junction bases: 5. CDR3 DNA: TGCAGCGTTGAGGGGCAGGGGGTCTACGAGCAGTACTTC. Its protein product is CSVEGQGVYEQYF.

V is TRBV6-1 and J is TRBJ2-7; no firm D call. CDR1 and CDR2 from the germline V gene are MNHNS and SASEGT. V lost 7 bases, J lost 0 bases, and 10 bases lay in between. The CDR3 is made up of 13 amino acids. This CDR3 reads CASNTFSSYEQYF. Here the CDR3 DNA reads TGTGCCAGCAACACATTTAGCTCCTACGAGCAGTACTTC.

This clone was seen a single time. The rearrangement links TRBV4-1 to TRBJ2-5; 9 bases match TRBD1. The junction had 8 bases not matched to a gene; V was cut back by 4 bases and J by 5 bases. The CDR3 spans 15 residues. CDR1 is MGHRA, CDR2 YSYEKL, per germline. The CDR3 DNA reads TGCGCCAGCAGCCGGCAGACAGGGGGGGGCGAGACCCAGTACTTC. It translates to CASSRQTGGGETQYF.